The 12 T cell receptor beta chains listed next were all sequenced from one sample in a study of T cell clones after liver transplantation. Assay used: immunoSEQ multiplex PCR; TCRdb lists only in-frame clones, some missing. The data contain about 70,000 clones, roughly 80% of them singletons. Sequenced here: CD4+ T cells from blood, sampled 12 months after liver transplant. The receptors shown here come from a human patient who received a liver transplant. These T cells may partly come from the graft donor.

CDR3 in amino acids: CASSAQLAAYNEQFF. The CDR3 DNA sequence: TGTGCCAGCAGTGCCCAGCTAGCAGCATACAATGAGCAGTTCTTC. The rearrangement uses TRBV6-1 and TRBJ2-1, with a weak D call TRBD2 (5 bases). Trimming took off 4 bases at V and 4 bases at J, with 14 bases between the two ends. Germline V gene sequence: CDR1 MNHNS, CDR2 SASEGT. This CDR3 region has 15 residues.

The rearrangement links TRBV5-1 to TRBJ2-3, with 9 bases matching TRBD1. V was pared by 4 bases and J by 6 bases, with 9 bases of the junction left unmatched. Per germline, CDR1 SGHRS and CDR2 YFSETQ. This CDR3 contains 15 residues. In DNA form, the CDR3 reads TGCGCCAGCAGCGGTCCGGGACAGGGAGGGGATACGCAGTATTTT. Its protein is CASSGPGQGGDTQYF. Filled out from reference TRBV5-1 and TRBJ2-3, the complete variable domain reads KAGVTQTPRYLIKTRGQQVTLSCSPISGHRSVSWYQQTPGQGLQFLFEYFSETQRNKGNFPGRFSGRQFSNSRSEMNVSTLELGDSALYLCASSGPGQGGDTQYFGPGTRLTVL.

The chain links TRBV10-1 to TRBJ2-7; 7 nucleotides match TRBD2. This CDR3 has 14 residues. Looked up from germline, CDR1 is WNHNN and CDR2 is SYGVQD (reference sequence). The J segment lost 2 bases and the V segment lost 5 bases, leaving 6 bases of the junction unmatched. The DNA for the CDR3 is TGCGCCAGCAGTCCCAGCGGGACGGCCTACGAGCAGTACTTC. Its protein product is CASSPSGTAYEQYF.

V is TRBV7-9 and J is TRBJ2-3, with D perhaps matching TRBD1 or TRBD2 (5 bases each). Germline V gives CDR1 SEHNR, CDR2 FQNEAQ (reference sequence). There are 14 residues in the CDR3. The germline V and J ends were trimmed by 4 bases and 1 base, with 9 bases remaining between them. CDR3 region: CASSSRGRTDTQYF. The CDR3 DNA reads TGTGCCAGCAGCTCCCGGGGCCGCACAGATACGCAGTATTTT.

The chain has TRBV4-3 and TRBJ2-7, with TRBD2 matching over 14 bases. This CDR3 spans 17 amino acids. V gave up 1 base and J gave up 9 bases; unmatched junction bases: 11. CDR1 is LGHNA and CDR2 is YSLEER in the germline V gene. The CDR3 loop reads CASSQGIRGLAGAGQYF. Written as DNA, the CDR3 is TGCGCCAGCAGCCAAGGAATTCGGGGACTAGCGGGAGCAGGGCAGTACTTC.

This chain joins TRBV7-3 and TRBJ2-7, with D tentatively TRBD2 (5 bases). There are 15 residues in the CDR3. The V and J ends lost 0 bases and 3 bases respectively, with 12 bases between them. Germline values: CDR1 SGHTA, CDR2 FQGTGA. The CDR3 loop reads CASSLTSGDLYEQYF. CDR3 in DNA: TGTGCCAGCAGCTTAACCAGCGGAGACCTCTACGAGCAGTACTTC.

CDR3 coding DNA: TGTGCCAGCAGCCTAAGGGCGGGAGTTGGTCACAATGAGCAGTTCTTC. Encoded protein: CASSLRAGVGHNEQFF. V and J are TRBV9 and TRBJ2-1, with TRBD2 identical over 7 bases. J was trimmed by 5 bases and V by 4 bases; bases with no gene match: 12. The CDR3 runs to 16 residues. The germline V gene encodes CDR1 SGDLS and CDR2 YYNGEE.

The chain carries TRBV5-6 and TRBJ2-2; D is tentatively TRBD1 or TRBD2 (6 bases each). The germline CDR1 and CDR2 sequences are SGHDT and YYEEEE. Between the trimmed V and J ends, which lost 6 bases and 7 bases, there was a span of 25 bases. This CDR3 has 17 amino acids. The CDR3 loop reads CASNPGGGRGSNGELFF. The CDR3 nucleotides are TGTGCCAGCAACCCGGGTGGGGGGCGCGGATCGAACGGGGAGCTGTTTTTT.

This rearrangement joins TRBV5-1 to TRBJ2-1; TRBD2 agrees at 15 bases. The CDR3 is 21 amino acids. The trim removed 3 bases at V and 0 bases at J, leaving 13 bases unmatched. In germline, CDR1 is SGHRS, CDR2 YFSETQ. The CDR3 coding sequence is TGCGCCAGCAGCTACCGAAATGGACTAGCGGGAGGGCCGGGCTCCTACAATGAGCAGTTCTTC. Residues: CASSYRNGLAGGPGSYNEQFF. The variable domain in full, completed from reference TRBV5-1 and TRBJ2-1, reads KAGVTQTPRYLIKTRGQQVTLSCSPISGHRSVSWYQQTPGQGLQFLFEYFSETQRNKGNFPGRFSGRQFSNSRSEMNVSTLELGDSALYLCASSYRNGLAGGPGSYNEQFFGPGTRLTVL.

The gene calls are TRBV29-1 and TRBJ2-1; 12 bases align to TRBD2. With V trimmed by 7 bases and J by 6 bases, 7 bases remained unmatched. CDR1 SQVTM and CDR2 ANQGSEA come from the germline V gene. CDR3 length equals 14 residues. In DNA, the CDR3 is TGCAGCGCCAGACTAGCGGGAGTTACCAATGAGCAGTTCTTC. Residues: CSARLAGVTNEQFF.

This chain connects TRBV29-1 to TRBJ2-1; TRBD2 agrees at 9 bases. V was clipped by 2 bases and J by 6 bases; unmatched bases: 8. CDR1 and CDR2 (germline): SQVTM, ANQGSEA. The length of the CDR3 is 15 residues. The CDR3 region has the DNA TGCAGCGTTGAACTCGGGCGGGAGGGCCTCAATGAGCAGTTCTTC. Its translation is CSVELGREGLNEQFF.

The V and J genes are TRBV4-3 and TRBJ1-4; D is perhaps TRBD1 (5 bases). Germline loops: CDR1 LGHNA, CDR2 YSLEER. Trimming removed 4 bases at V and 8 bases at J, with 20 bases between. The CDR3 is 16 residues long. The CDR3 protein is CASSPSRVRAWEKLFF. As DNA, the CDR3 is TGCGCCAGCAGCCCCTCTCGAGTCAGGGCTTGGGAAAAACTGTTTTTT.